This T cell receptor beta chain appears in the sequencing data of a study of T cells after yellow fever vaccination. Overall study context: The fractions with low cell numbers were processed using SMART-Seq v4 Ultra Low Input. Study-wide findings and caveats: The study re-detected most primary-vaccination clones after the booster (approximately 96% CD4, 80% to 90% CD8). A limited proportion of clonotypes was detected within both the CD4 and CD8 compartments.

TCRdb recomputed calls from the 5' RACE reads with MiXCR, one row per CDR3 protein. Of roughly 300,000 distinct CDR3 sequences listed, around 6.8% are singletons. Concerning this clonotype itself: Its antigen is unidentified.

This CDR3 spans 13 amino acids. CDR1 SNHLY and CDR2 FYNNEI come from the germline V gene. Trimming removed 6 bases at V and 4 bases at J, with 12 bases between. The V and J genes are TRBV2 and TRBJ1-1; D is ambiguous. Sequences were derived from PBMCs, sampled approximately 47 days after the first yellow fever vaccination. The sequence was obtained from a man younger than 35 who received the YFV17D yellow fever vaccine. The CDR3 here is CASSAGDATEAFF. For the CDR3, the DNA is TGTGCCAGCAGCGCAGGAGATGCCACTGAAGCTTTCTTT.